This T cell receptor beta chain appears in the sequencing data of a study of tissue T cells after allogeneic stem cell transplantation. V was shortened by 1 base and J by 6 bases, with 9 bases between the two germline ends. Germline CDR1 is NSHNY and CDR2 is SYGAGN. CDR3 length: 13 residues. Study-level findings and limits: Anatomically similar tissues had similar TCR repertoires within each patient. Only a limited share of tissue TCRs appeared in blood or spleen. The study did not identify alloreactive or antigen-specific tissue TCRs, and some clones might be persisting host cells. Motif-based clustering found tissue-specific repertoire signatures shared across patients, though few clones were shared.

This table comes from immunoSEQ multiplex PCR, and its TCRdb copy is limited to in-frame clones, with some not included. The data contain about 22,000 clones, 55% to 80% of them singletons. Concerning this clone itself: What it recognizes is unknown. Gene names follow the mouse nomenclature. The missing CDR3 end, 1 residue past where the read stops, is filled in from the germline J gene.

This chain links TRBV13-1 with TRBJ2-5; no clear D. The sample comprised spleen. The sequence derives from a female BALB/c mouse in good health. Mice of this strain are of MHC haplotype H2-d. This CDR3 reads CASSDSGRDTQYF. The sequenced CDR3 bases are TGTGCCAGCAGTGATTCCGGCAGGGACACCCAGTAC.